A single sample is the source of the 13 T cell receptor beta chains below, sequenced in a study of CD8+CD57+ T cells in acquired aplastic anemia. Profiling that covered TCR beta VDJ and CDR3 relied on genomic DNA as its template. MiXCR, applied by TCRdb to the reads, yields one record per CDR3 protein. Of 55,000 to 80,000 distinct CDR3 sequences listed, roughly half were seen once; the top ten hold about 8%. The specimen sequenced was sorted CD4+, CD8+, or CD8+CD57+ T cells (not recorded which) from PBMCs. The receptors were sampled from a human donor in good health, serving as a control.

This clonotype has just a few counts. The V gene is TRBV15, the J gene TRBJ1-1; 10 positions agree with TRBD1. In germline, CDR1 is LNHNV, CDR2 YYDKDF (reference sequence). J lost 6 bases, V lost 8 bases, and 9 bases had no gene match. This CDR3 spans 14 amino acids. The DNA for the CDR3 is TGTGCCACCGACAGGGGGCTGGGGCGGGCTGAAGCTTTCTTT. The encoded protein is CATDRGLGRAEAFF.

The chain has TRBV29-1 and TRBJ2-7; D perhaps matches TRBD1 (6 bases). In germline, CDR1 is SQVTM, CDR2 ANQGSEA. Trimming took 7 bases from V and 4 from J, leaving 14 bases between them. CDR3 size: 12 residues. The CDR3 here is CSAGDRTYEQYF. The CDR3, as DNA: TGCAGCGCAGGGGACCGAACATACGAGCAGTACTTC.

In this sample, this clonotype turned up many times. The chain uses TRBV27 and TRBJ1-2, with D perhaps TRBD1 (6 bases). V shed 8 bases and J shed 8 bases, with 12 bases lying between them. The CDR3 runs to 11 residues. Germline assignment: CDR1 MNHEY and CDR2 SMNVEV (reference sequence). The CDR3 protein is CASSSGGGYTF. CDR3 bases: TGTGCCAGCTCCTCGGGGGGCGGCTACACCTTC.

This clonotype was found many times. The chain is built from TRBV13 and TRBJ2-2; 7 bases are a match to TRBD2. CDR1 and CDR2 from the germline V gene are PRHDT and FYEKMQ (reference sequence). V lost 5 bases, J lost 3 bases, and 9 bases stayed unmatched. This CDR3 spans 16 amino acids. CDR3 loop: CASSLGRRADTGELFF. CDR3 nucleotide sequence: TGTGCCAGCAGCCTCGGGAGGCGGGCGGACACCGGGGAGCTGTTTTTT.

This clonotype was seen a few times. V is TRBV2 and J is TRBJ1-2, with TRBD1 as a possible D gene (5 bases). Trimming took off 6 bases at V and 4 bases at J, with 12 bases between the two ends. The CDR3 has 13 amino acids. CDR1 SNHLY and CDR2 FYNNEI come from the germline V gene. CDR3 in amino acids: CASSYTGSYGYTF. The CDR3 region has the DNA TGTGCCAGCAGCTACACAGGTTCCTATGGCTACACCTTC.

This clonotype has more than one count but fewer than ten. CDR3 nucleotide sequence: TGTGCCACCATGGGGGGGGGAGAGACCCAGTACTTC. Amino acids: CATMGGGETQYF. The V call is TRBV15, the J call TRBJ2-5, with 7 bases identical to TRBD2. CDR3 length: 12 residues. Germline CDR1 reads LNHNV; CDR2 reads YYDKDF (reference sequence). V lost 7 bases and J lost 4; bases outside the gene matches: 3. Full variable domain (rest looked up from reference TRBV15 and TRBJ2-5): DAMVIQNPRYQVTQFGKPVTLSCSQTLNHNVMYWYQQKSSQAPKLLFHYYDKDFNNEADTPDNFQSRRPNTSFCFLDIRSPGLGDTAMYLCATMGGGETQYFGPGTRLLVL.

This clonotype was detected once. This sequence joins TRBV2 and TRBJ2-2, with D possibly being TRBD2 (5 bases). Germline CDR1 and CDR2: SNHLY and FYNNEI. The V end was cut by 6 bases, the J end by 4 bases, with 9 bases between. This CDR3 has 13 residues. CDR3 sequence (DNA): TGTGCCAGCAGGAGGGCGACCACCGGGGAGCTGTTTTTT. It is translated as CASRRATTGELFF.

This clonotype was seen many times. CDR3 amino acids: CASSVSPRGRPGANVLTF. CDR3 nucleotides: TGTGCCAGCAGCGTTTCCCCCAGGGGGAGGCCGGGGGCCAACGTCCTGACTTTC. J is TRBJ2-6 and V is TRBV9; a weak D match, TRBD1 (7 bases). Germline-derived CDR1 and CDR2 are SGDLS and YYNGEE. V was pared by 2 bases and J by 4 bases, with 19 bases between. The CDR3 has 18 amino acids.

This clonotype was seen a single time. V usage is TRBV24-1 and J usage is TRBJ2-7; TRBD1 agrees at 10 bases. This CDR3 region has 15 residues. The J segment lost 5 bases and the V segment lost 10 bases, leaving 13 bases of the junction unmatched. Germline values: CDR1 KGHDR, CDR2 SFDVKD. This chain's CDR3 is CATQPTGQGTHEQYF. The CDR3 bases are TGTGCCACTCAACCCACGGGACAGGGGACACACGAGCAGTACTTC.

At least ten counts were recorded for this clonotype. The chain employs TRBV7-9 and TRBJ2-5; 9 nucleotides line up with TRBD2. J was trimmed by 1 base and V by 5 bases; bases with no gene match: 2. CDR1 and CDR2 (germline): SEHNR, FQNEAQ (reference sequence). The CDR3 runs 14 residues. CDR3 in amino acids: CASSAGLAQETQYF. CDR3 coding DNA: TGTGCCAGCAGCGCGGGACTAGCCCAAGAGACCCAGTACTTC.

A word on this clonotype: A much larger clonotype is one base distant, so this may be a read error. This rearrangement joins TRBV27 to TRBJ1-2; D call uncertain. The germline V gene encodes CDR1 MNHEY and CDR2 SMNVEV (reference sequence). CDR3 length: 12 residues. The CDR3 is CANSSRGVGYTF. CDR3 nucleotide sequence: TGTGCCAACAGTTCTCGGGGAGTTGGCTACACCTTC.

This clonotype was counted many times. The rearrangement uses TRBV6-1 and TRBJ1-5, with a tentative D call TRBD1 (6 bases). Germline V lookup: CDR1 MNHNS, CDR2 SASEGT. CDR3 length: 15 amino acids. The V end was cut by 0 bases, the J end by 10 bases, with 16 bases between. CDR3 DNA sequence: TGTGCCAGCAGTGAAGCCGGTGAGGGGGGATATCCCCAGCATTTT. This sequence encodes CASSEAGEGGYPQHF.

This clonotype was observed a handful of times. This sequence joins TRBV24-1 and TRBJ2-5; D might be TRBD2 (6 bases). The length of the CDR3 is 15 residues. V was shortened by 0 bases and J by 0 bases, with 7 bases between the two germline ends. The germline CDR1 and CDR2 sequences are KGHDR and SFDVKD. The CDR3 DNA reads TGTGCCACCAGTGATTTGCGGAGGGACCAAGAGACCCAGTACTTC. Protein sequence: CATSDLRRDQETQYF.